This T cell receptor (beta chain) was observed in a study of blood T cells in healthy people across ages. Study context: About one barcoded beta molecule per two T cells was captured by template switching.

The germline V gene has CDR1 KGHSH and CDR2 LQKENI. The CDR3 loop spans 12 amino acids. A word on this clonotype: One junction end does not reproduce the germline sequence, and a read error may be involved.

A sample-barcoded 5' primer and a J-beta primer mix were used in a second PCR of roughly 6 to 11 cycles. In TCRdb, the 5' RACE reads were re-called with MiXCR into one record per CDR3 protein. The sample includes roughly 1,000,000 distinct CDR3 sequences, 20% to 25% of them seen just once. These same data were also listed under a study on T cells of mothers and their children. This second study says: Samples were provided by three healthy Caucasian mothers and their six children.

The rearrangement joins TRBV18 to TRBJ2-3; no firm D call. The sample comprised blood. This clonotype originated in a girl aged 2-9 years in good health. The CDR3 spells CASPPLADTRYF. The CDR3 region has the DNA TGTGCCAGCCCACCTCTCGCAGATACGCGGTATTTT.